The subject of this entry is one T cell receptor (beta chain). Its cognate antigen is unknown. Use of 60 Vbeta and 13 Jbeta primers characterized the PCR. Method: immunoSEQ multiplex PCR; TCRdb's copy keeps in-frame clones and lacks some. The table has some 110,000 clones, around 80% seen once. This specimen comes from a study of cytomegalovirus exposure and HLA in healthy donors. Study-wide results and limits: Segments of the TCR beta V type were, in most cases, productive about 87% or about 30% of the time in an earlier analysis. Within the data, a cluster of highly shared sequence variants was likely a sequencing artifact. Being indistinguishable, some V segments were excluded, TRBV6-2 and TRBV6-3 among them.

Deletions cut 3 bases from V and 5 bases from J, with 25 bases between. CDR3 length equals 18 residues. Germline CDR1 and CDR2: SGHRS and YFSETQ. This TCR was recovered from a man under 40 in good health and CMV-seropositive. Sequenced input: PBMCs. The J gene is TRBJ2-3, the V gene TRBV5-1; tentative D call: TRBD2 (7 bases). The DNA of the CDR3 is TGCGCCAGCAGCTCACCGTTCGTGGGGGGGCGTTATATAGATACGCAGTATTTT. This encodes CASSSPFVGGRYIDTQYF.